The 11 T cell receptor beta chains in this list originate from one sample, sequenced in a study of blood T cell repertoires in COVID-19. Clones were sequenced by immunoSEQ multiplex PCR, and TCRdb holds only the in-frame ones, with some missing. This sample has some 95,000 clones, with around 90% found just once. Sequenced material: peripheral blood. These receptor sequences come from a human donor with active COVID-19. The donor label of this sample is uncertain.

This chain links TRBV5-1 with TRBJ2-7; tentative D call: TRBD1 (7 bases). Germline values: CDR1 SGHRS, CDR2 YFSETQ. The CDR3 sequence is 14 residues long. V was shortened by 0 bases and J by 3 bases, with 10 bases between the two germline ends. The CDR3 DNA sequence: TGCGCCAGCAGCTTGGGCGGGACAGACTACGAGCAGTACTTC. Translated: CASSLGGTDYEQYF.

The V and J genes are TRBV3-1 (or the pseudogene TRBV3-2) and TRBJ2-4; 9 bases agree with TRBD1. The CDR3 is 14 residues long. The ends lost 2 bases at V and 6 bases at J; junction bases unmatched: 2. Germline V gene sequence: CDR1 LGHDT, CDR2 YNNKEL (reference sequence). The CDR3 loop is CASSQTGGRNIQYF. The CDR3 DNA sequence: TGTGCCAGCAGCCAAACAGGGGGCAGAAACATTCAGTACTTC.

The chain is built from TRBV2 and TRBJ1-1; 7 bases are shared with TRBD1. This CDR3 spans 13 amino acids. The germline V gene encodes CDR1 SNHLY and CDR2 FYNNEI. Germline trimming cut 9 bases from V and 1 base from J; bases unmatched to any gene: 5. The CDR3 DNA reads as TGTGCCAGGGATGGACAGGCGAACACTGAAGCTTTCTTT. It encodes CARDGQANTEAFF.

V usage is TRBV9 and J usage is TRBJ1-3; 11 nucleotides align to TRBD1. The V and J ends lost 0 bases and 2 bases, in that order; junction bases with no gene match: 4. Germline lookup yields CDR1 SGDLS and CDR2 YYNGEE. The CDR3 is made up of 17 amino acids. CDR3 in DNA: TGTGCCAGCAGCGTAGTCGGACAGGGGGCTGCTGGAAACACCATATATTTT. Translated, it gives CASSVVGQGAAGNTIYF.

The chain joins TRBV6-6 to TRBJ1-5; unclear D gene. The V end was cut by 3 bases, the J end by 3 bases, with 12 bases between. CDR3 length: 15 amino acids. CDR1 is MNHNY, CDR2 SVGAGI, per germline (reference sequence). This chain's CDR3 is CASSYSAELNQPQHF. Written as DNA, the CDR3 is TGTGCCAGCAGTTATTCAGCGGAACTCAATCAGCCCCAGCATTTT.

The chain has TRBV7-8 and TRBJ2-1, with D maybe TRBD1 (8 bases). The CDR3 contains 14 residues. Trimming pared 8 bases from V and 4 bases from J, leaving 15 bases between. Germline CDR1 is SGHVS and CDR2 is FQNEAQ. CDR3 sequence: CASRDRGLYNEQFF. The DNA of the CDR3 is TGTGCCAGCCGAGACAGGGGACTATACAATGAGCAGTTCTTC.

This sequence joins TRBV24-1 and TRBJ1-5; 8 nucleotides agree with TRBD1. Trimming removed 10 bases from V and 1 base from J; junction bases left unmatched: 5. Germline V gives CDR1 KGHDR, CDR2 SFDVKD. This CDR3 is built from 14 residues. CDR3: CATGRTGSNQPQHF. The CDR3, as DNA: TGTGCCACTGGAAGGACAGGGAGCAATCAGCCCCAGCATTTT.

The rearrangement joins TRBV28 to TRBJ1-2, with D tentatively TRBD1 (6 bases). Deletions cut 4 bases from V and 8 bases from J, with 14 bases between. The CDR3 is made up of 13 amino acids. CDR1 and CDR2 from the germline V gene are MDHEN and SYDVKM. The CDR3 sequence: CASSSGKRGGYTF. The CDR3 bases are TGTGCCAGCAGTTCAGGGAAGAGGGGGGGCTACACCTTC.

The genes are TRBV5-6 and TRBJ1-2; 8 nucleotides line up with TRBD1. CDR1 and CDR2 from the germline V gene are SGHDT and YYEEEE. The CDR3 runs to 13 residues. V lost 4 bases to trimming and J lost 7 bases; unmatched junction nucleotides: 6. The DNA of the CDR3 is TGTGCCAGCAGCCCGGACAGGGTGTTTGGCTACACCTTC. Its translation: CASSPDRVFGYTF.

The gene calls are TRBV6-4 and TRBJ2-1, with 11 bases fitting TRBD1. Trimming removed 2 bases from V and 8 bases from J; junction bases left unmatched: 5. Germline-derived CDR1 and CDR2 are MRHNA and SNTAGT. The CDR3 loop spans 15 amino acids. CDR3 protein: CASSDRPGQGDEQFF. CDR3 DNA: TGTGCCAGCAGTGACCGACCGGGACAGGGGGATGAGCAGTTCTTC.

This chain uses TRBV18 with TRBJ1-2; the D is unclear. The ends were cut back, 3 bases at V and 4 bases at J, with 15 bases in the middle. The CDR3 totals 15 residues. The germline gives CDR1 KGHSH, CDR2 LQKENI. The CDR3 DNA reads TGTGCCAGCTCACCGGGCTTAGTGCTTCCCTATGGCTACACCTTC. Its translation: CASSPGLVLPYGYTF. Filled out from reference TRBV18 and TRBJ1-2, the complete variable domain reads NAGVMQNPRHLVRRRGQEARLRCSPMKGHSHVYWYRQLPEEGLKFMVYLQKENIIDESGMPKERFSAEFPKEGPSILRIQQVVRGDSAAYFCASSPGLVLPYGYTFGSGTRLTVV.